This TCR beta chain was recorded in a study of Ad26.COV2.S vaccination and SARS-CoV-2 variants. The CDR3 spans 13 residues. Looked up from germline, CDR1 is SGHDT and CDR2 is YYEEEE. With V trimmed by 4 bases and J by 3 bases, 4 bases remained unmatched. Broader study findings: Comparability of non-spike TCR breadth was observed across vaccine and placebo recipients. The placebo group had lower spike-specific TCR breadth than the vaccine recipients did.

With regard to this clone: Its antigen remains unknown.

TCRdb's table, derived via immunoSEQ multiplex PCR, lists solely in-frame clones and lacks some. The sample includes about 350,000 clones, 90% to 95% of them seen just once. This TCR came from a human donor who had recovered from COVID-19. Sequenced here: peripheral blood, sampled after recovery from COVID-19. The rearrangement joins TRBV5-6 to TRBJ2-7, with 7 bases lining up with TRBD2. As DNA, the CDR3 is TGTGCCAGCAGCCCTGGACTAGGCTACGAGCAGTACTTC. The encoded protein is CASSPGLGYEQYF. Filled out from reference TRBV5-6 and TRBJ2-7, the complete variable domain reads DAGVTQSPTHLIKTRGQQVTLRCSPKSGHDTVSWYQQALGQGPQFIFQYYEEEERQRGNFPDRFSGHQFPNYSSELNVNALLLGDSALYLCASSPGLGYEQYFGPGTRLTVT.